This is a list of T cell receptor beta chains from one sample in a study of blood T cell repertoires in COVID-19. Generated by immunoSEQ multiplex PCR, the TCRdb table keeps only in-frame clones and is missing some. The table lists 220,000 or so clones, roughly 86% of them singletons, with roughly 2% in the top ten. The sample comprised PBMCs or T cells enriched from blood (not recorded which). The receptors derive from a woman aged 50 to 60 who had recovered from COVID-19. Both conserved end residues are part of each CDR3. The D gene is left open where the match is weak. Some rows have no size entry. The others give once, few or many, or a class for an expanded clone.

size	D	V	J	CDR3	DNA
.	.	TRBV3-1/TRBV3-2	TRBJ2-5	CASSRRGMAQYF	TGTGCCAGCTCTCGGCGGGGTATGGCCCAGTACTTC
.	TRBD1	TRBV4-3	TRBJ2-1	CASSQDRRTGFYNEQFF	TGCGCCAGCAGCCAAGATCGCAGGACAGGATTTTACAATGAGCAGTTCTTC
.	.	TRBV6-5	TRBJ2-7	CASSYSQDAREQYF	TGTGCCAGCAGTTACAGTCAGGATGCTCGCGAGCAGTACTTC
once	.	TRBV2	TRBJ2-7	CASSVNGAGYEQYF	TGTGCCAGCAGTGTAAATGGGGCAGGGTACGAGCAGTACTTC
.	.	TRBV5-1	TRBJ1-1	CASSLAEGGTTEAFF	TGCGCCAGCAGCTTGGCGGAGGGAGGGACCACTGAAGCTTTCTTT
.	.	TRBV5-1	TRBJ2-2	CASRTNTGELFF	TGCGCCAGCCGAACAAACACCGGGGAGCTGTTTTTT
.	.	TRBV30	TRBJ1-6	CAWSRPDSYNSPLHF	TGTGCCTGGAGCCGACCCGACAGTTATAATTCACCCCTCCACTTT
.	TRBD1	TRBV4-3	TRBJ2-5	CASSQVWDRTEETQYF	TGCGCCAGCAGCCAAGTCTGGGACAGGACTGAAGAGACCCAGTACTTC
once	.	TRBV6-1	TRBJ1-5	CASSELGRNQPQHF	TGTGCCAGCAGTGAACTGGGCCGAAATCAGCCCCAGCATTTT
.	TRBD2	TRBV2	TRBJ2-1	CASQGLAGEYNEQFF	TGTGCCAGCCAGGGACTAGCGGGGGAATACAATGAGCAGTTCTTC
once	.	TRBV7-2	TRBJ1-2	CASSLAPGTGYGYTF	TGTGCCAGCAGCTTAGCGCCAGGGACTGGCTATGGCTACACCTTC
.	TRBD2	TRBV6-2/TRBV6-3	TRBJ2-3	CASSYPSVRQRGYTDTQYF	TGTGCCAGCAGTTACCCCTCCGTCCGGCAGCGGGGGTACACAGATACGCAGTATTTT
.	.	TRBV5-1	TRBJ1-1	CASSLGRVSEAFF	TGCGCCAGCAGCTTGGGCAGGGTATCTGAAGCTTTCTTT
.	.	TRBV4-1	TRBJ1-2	CASSPRGGQYGGYTF	TGCGCCAGCAGCCCACGGGGGGGGCAATATGGTGGCTACACCTTC
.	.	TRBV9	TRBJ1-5	CASSVEAGLGQPQHF	TGTGCCAGCAGCGTAGAGGCAGGGCTGGGTCAGCCCCAGCATTTT
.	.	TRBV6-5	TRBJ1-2	CATQSGSNYGYTF	TGTGCCACCCAGTCAGGTTCTAACTATGGCTACACCTTC
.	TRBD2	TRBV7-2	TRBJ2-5	CASSLKASGGGWTQYF	TGTGCCAGCAGCTTAAAGGCTAGCGGGGGGGGATGGACCCAGTACTTC
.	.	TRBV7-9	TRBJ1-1	CASSFYLAEAFF	TGTGCCAGCAGCTTCTACTTAGCTGAAGCTTTCTTT
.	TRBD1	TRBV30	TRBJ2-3	CAWTEGQGYTDTQYF	TGTGCCTGGACCGAGGGACAGGGATACACAGATACGCAGTATTTT
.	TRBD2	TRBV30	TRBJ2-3	CAHTSGSPDTQYF	TGTGCCCATACTAGCGGGAGCCCAGATACGCAGTATTTT
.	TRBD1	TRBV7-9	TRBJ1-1	CASSSGQGSIAFF	TGTGCCAGCAGCTCCGGACAGGGCTCTATAGCTTTCTTT
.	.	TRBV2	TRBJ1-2	CASRHSPGQLVNYGYTF	TGTGCCAGCAGACACAGTCCGGGACAACTAGTTAACTATGGCTACACCTTC
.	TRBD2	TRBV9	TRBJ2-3	CASSVQAGPTDTQYF	TGTGCCAGCAGCGTTCAAGCGGGGCCCACAGATACGCAGTATTTT
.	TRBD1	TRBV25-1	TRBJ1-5	CASSEFTGGQPQHF	TGTGCCAGCAGTGAATTTACAGGGGGGCAGCCCCAGCATTTT
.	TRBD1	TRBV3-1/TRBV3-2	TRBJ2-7	CASSQGGQSAYEQYF	TGTGCCAGCAGCCAAGGGGGACAGTCAGCCTACGAGCAGTACTTC
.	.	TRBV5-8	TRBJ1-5	CASSLESTSNQPQHF	TGTGCCAGCAGCTTGGAGAGCACCAGCAATCAGCCCCAGCATTTT
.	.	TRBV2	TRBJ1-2	CASRVDRFYGYTF	TGTGCCAGCAGAGTCGACAGGTTCTATGGCTACACCTTC
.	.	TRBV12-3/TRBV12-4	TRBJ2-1	CASSPLVNNEQFF	TGTGCCAGCAGTCCGCTAGTGAACAATGAGCAGTTCTTC
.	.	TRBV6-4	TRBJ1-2	CASSDRQPANYGYTF	TGTGCCAGCAGTGACCGACAGCCGGCTAACTATGGCTACACCTTC